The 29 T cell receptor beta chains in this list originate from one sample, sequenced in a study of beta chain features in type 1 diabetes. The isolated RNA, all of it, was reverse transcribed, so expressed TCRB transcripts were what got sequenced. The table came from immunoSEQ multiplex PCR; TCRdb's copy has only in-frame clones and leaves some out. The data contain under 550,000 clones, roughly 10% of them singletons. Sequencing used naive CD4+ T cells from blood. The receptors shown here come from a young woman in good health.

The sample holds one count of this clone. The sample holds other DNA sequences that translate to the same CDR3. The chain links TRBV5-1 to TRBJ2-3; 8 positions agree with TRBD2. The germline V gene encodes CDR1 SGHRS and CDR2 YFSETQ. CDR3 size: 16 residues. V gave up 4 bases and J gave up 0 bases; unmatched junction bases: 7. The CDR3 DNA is TGCGCCAGCAGCCTCGGACTAGCAGCTAGCACAGATACGCAGTATTTT. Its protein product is CASSLGLAASTDTQYF.

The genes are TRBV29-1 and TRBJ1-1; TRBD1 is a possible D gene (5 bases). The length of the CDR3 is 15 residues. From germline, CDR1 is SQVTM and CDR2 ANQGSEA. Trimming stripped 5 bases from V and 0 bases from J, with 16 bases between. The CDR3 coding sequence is TGCAGCGTTCTGGGGGGACGGGGCGTGAACACTGAAGCTTTCTTT. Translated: CSVLGGRGVNTEAFF.

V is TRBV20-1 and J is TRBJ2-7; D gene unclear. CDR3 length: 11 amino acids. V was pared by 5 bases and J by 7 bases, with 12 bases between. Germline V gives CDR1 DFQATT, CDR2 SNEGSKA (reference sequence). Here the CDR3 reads CSAGRFWEQYF. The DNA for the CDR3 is TGCAGTGCTGGGCGCTTTTGGGAGCAGTACTTC.

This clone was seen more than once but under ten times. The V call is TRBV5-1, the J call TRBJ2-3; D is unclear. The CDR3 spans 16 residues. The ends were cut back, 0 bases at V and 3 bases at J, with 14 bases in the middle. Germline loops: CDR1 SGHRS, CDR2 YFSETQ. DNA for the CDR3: TGCGCCAGCAGCTTGGAGGCTACCGGAAGTACAGATACGCAGTATTTT. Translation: CASSLEATGSTDTQYF.

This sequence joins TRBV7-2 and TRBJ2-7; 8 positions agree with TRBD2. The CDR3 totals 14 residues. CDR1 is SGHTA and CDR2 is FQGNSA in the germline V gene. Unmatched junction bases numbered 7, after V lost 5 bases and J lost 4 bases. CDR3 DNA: TGTGCCAGCAGCGTCGGGGGGGCCCGTTACGAGCAGTACGTC. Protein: CASSVGGARYEQYV.

CDR3 in amino acids: CASSLGPTVEAFF. CDR3 in DNA: TGTGCCAGCAGCTTGGGCCCCACAGTTGAAGCTTTCTTT. The V and J genes are TRBV5-4 and TRBJ1-1; D gene uncertain. The CDR3 runs 13 residues. Germline CDR1 and CDR2: SGHNT and YYREEE (reference sequence). Trimming took 0 bases from V and 7 from J, leaving 10 bases between them.

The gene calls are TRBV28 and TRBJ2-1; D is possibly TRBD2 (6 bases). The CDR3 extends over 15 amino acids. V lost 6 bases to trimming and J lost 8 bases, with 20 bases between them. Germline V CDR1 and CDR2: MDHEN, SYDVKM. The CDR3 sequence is CASSRPGPAGYEQFF. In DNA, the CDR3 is TGTGCCAGCAGCCGGCCGGGTCCCGCGGGGTATGAGCAGTTCTTC.

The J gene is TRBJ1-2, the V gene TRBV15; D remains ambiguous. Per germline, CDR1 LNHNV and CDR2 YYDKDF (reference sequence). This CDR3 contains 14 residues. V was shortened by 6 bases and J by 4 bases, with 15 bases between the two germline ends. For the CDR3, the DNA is TGTGCCACCAGGCCGGGGTTCTCTCCCTATGGCTACACCTTC. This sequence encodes CATRPGFSPYGYTF.

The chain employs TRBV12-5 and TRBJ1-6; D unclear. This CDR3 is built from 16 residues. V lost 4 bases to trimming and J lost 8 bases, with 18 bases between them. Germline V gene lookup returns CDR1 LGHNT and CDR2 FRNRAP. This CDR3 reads CASGSRRTRVDSPLHF. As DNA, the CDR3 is TGTGCTAGTGGTTCACGGAGGACGAGGGTAGATTCACCCCTCCACTTT.

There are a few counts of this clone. The CDR3 spells CASSLDRVAGNEQFF. The CDR3 nucleotides read TGTGCCAGCAGCTTAGACAGGGTGGCTGGCAATGAGCAGTTCTTC. The chain carries TRBV7-8 and TRBJ2-1; tentative D call: TRBD1 (6 bases). V was clipped by 1 base and J by 6 bases, with 13 bases between them. CDR1 is SGHVS and CDR2 is FQNEAQ in the germline V gene. The CDR3 is 15 amino acids. The whole variable domain, remainder taken from reference TRBV7-8 and TRBJ2-1, is GAGVSQSPRYKVAKRGQDVALRCDPISGHVSLFWYQQALGQGPEFLTYFQNEAQLDKSGLPSDRFFAERPEGSVSTLKIQRTQQEDSAVYLCASSLDRVAGNEQFFGPGTRLTVL.

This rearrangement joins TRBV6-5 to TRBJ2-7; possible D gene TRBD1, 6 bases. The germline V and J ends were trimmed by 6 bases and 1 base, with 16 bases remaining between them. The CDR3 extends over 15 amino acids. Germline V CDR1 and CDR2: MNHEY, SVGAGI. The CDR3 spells CASRYTGKKSYEQYF. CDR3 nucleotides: TGTGCCAGCAGGTACACAGGGAAGAAGTCCTACGAGCAGTACTTC.

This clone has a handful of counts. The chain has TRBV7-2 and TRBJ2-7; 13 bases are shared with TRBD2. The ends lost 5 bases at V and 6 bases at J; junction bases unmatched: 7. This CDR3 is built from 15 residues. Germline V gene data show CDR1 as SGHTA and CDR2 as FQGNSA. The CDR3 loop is CASSPRTSGSVEQYF. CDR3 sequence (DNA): TGTGCCAGCAGCCCCCGGACTAGCGGGAGTGTCGAGCAGTACTTC.

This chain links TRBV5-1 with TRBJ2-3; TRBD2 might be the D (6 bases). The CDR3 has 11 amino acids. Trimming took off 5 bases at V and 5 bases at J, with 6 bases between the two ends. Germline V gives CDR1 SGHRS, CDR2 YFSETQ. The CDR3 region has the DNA TGCGCCAGCAGGGGGGGAGATACGCAGTATTTT. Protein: CASRGGDTQYF. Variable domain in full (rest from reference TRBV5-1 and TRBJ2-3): KAGVTQTPRYLIKTRGQQVTLSCSPISGHRSVSWYQQTPGQGLQFLFEYFSETQRNKGNFPGRFSGRQFSNSRSEMNVSTLELGDSALYLCASRGGDTQYFGPGTRLTVL.

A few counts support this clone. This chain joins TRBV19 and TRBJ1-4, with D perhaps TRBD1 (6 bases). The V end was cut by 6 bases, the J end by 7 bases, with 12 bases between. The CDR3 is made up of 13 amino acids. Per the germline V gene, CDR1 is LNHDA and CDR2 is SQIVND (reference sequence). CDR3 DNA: TGTGCCAGTAGGGACAGAAACGGTGAAAAACTGTTTTTT. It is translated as CASRDRNGEKLFF.

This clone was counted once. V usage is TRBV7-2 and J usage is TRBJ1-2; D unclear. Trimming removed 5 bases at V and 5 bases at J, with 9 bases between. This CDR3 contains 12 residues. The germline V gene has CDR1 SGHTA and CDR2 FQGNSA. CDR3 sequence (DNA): TGTGCCAGCAGCCCTCCCTCATATGGCTACACCTTC. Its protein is CASSPPSYGYTF.

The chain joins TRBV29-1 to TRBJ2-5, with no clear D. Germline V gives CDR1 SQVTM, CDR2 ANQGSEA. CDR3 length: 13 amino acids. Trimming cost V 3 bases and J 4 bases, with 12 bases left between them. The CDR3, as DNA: TGCAGCGTTGAGGTAGGGTACGGAGAGACCCAGTACTTC. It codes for CSVEVGYGETQYF.

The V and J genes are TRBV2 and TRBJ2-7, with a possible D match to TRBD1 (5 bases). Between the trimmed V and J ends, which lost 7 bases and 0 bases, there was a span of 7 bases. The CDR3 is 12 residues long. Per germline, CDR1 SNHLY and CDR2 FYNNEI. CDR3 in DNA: TGTGCCAGCAAAGGGGACTCCTACGAGCAGTACGTC. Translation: CASKGDSYEQYV.

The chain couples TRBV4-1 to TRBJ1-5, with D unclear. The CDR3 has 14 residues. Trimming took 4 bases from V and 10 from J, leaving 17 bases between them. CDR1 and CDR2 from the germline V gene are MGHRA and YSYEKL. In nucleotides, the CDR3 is TGCGCCAGCAGCCCCATTCCCAGGTTCGTTCCCCAGCATTTT. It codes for CASSPIPRFVPQHF.

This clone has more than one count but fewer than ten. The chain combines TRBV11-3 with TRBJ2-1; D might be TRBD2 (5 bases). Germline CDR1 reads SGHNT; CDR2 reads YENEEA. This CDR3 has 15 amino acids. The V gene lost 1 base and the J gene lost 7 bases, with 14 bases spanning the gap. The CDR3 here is CASSLGKGGPNEQFF. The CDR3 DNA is TGTGCCAGCAGCTTAGGGAAAGGCGGGCCAAATGAGCAGTTCTTC.

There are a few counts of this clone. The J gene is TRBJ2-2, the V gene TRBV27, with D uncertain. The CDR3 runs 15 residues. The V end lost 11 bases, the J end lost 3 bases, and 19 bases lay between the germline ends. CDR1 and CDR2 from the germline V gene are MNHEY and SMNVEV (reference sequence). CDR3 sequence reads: CARVVGMKDTGELFF. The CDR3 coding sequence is TGTGCCCGCGTCGTGGGTATGAAGGACACCGGGGAGCTGTTTTTT.

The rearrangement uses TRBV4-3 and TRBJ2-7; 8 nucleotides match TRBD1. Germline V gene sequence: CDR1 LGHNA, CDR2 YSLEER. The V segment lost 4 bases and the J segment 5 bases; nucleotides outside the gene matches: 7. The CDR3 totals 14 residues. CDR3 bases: TGCGCCAGCAGCCCTCGGACAGGGCCCCACGAGCAGTACTTC. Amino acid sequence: CASSPRTGPHEQYF.

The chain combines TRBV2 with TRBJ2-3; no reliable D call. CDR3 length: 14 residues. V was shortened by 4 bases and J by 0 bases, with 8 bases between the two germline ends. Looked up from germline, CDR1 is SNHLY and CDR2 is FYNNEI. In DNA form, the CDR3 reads TGTGCCAGCAGTGTCAGCTCTAGCACAGATACGCAGTATTTT. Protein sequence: CASSVSSSTDTQYF.

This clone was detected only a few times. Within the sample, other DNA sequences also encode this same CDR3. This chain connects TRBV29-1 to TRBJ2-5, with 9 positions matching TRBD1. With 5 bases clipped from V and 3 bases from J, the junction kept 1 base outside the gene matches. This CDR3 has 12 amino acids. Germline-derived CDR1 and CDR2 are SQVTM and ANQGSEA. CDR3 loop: CSVRTGEETQYF. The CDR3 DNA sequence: TGCAGCGTTCGGACAGGGGAAGAGACCCAGTACTTC.

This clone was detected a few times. The CDR3 DNA follows: TGCGCCAGCGTTGAGACAGGGGCCACAGATACGCAGTATTTT. Its protein product is CASVETGATDTQYF. The rearrangement links TRBV5-1 to TRBJ2-3, with TRBD1 matching 8 bases. V lost 7 bases and J lost 2; bases outside the gene matches: 6. Germline lookup yields CDR1 SGHRS and CDR2 YFSETQ. This CDR3 region has 14 residues.

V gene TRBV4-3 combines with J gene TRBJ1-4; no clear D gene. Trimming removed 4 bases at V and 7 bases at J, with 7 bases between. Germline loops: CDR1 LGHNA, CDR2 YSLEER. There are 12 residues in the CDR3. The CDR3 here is CASSRPGEKLFF. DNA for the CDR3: TGCGCCAGCAGCCGCCCGGGTGAAAAACTGTTTTTT.

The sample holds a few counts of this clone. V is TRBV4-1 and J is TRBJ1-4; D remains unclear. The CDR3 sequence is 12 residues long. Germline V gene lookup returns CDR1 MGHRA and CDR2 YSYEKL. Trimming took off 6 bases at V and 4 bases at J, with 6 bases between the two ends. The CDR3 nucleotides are TGCGCCAGCAGTCGGAATAATGAAAAACTGTTTTTT. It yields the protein CASSRNNEKLFF.

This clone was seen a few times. DNA of the CDR3: TGCGCCAAGGGACAGGAGAATGAAAAACTGTTTTTT. This gives the protein CAKGQENEKLFF. V and J are TRBV23-1 and TRBJ1-4; 8 nucleotides match TRBD1. TRBV23-1 is assigned to the ORF class and has an uncertain function. The CDR3 is 12 amino acids. The ends lost 10 bases at V and 5 bases at J; junction bases unmatched: 3.

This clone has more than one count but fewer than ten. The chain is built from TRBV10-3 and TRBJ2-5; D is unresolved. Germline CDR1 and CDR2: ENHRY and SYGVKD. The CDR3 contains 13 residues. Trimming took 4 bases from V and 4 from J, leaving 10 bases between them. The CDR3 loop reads CAISGIRVETQYF. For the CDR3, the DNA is TGTGCCATCAGTGGTATCAGAGTAGAGACCCAGTACTTC.

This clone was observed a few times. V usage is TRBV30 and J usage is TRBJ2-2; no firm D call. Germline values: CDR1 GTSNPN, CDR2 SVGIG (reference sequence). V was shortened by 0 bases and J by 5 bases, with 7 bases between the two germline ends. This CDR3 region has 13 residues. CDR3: CAWSVVTTGELFF. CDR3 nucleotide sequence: TGTGCCTGGAGTGTAGTTACGACCGGGGAGCTGTTTTTT.